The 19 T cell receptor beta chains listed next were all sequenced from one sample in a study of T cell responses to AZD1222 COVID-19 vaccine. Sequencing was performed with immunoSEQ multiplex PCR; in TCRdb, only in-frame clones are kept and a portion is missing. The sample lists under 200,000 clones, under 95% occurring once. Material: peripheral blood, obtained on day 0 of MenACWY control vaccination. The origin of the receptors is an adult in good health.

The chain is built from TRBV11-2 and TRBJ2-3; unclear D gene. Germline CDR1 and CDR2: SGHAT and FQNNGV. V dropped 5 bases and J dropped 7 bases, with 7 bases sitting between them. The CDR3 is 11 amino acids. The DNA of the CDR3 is TGTGCCAGCAGCCCCGGGTATACGCAGTATTTT. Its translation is CASSPGYTQYF.

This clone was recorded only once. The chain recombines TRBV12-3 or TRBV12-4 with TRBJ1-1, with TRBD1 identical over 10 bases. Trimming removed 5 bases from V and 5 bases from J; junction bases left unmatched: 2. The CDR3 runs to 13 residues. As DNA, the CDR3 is TGTGCCAGCAGTCAGGGACAGGGGACTGAAGCTTTCTTT. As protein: CASSQGQGTEAFF.

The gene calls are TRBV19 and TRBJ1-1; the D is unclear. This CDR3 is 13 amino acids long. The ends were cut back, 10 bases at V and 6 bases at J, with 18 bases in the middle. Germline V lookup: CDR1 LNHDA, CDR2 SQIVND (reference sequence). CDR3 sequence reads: CATRRQRISEAFF. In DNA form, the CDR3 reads TGTGCCACCCGGCGGCAGAGAATCTCTGAAGCTTTCTTT.

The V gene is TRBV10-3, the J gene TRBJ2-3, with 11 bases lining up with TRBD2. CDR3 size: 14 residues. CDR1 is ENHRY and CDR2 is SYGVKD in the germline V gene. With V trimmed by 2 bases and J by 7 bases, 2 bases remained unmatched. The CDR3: CAISEGTSGNTQYF. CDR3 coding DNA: TGTGCCATCAGTGAGGGGACTAGCGGAAATACGCAGTATTTT.

CDR3: CASRYGGEQFF. CDR3 DNA: TGTGCCAGCAGATATGGCGGTGAGCAGTTCTTC. The rearrangement joins TRBV6-5 to TRBJ2-1; no reliable D call. Germline assignment: CDR1 MNHEY and CDR2 SVGAGI. V gave up 6 bases and J gave up 9 bases, with 9 bases separating them. The CDR3 contains 11 residues.

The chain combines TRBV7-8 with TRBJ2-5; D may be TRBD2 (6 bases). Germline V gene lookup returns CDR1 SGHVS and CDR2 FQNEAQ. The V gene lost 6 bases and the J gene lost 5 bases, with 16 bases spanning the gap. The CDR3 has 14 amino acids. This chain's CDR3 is CASRQLANIETQYF. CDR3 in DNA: TGTGCCAGCAGGCAACTAGCCAACATCGAGACCCAGTACTTC. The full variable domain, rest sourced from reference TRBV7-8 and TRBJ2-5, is GAGVSQSPRYKVAKRGQDVALRCDPISGHVSLFWYQQALGQGPEFLTYFQNEAQLDKSGLPSDRFFAERPEGSVSTLKIQRTQQEDSAVYLCASRQLANIETQYFGPGTRLLVL.

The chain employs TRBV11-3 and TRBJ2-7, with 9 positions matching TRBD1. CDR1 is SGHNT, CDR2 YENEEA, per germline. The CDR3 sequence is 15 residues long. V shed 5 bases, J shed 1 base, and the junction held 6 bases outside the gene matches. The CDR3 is CASSTAGTGSYEQYF. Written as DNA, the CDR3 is TGTGCCAGCAGCACCGCCGGGACAGGGTCCTACGAGCAGTACTTC.

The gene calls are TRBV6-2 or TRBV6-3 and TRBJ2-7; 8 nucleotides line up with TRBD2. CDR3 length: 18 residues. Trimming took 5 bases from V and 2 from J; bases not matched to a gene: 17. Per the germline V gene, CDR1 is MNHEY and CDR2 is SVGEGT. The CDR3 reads CASSTGTGSGGRPYEQYF. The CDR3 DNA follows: TGTGCCAGCAGTACGGGGACCGGGTCGGGAGGGCGGCCCTACGAGCAGTACTTC.

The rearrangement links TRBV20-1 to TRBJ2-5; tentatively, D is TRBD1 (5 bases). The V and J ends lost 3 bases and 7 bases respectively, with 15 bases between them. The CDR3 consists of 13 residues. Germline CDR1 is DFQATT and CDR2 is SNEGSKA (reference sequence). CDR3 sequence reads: CSASSQGAWTQYF. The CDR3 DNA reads TGCAGTGCTAGTTCTCAGGGCGCTTGGACCCAGTACTTC.

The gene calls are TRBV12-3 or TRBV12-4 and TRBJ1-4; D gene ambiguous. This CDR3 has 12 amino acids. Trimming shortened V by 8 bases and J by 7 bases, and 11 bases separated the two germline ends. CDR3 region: CASGQRPEKLFF. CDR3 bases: TGTGCCAGCGGCCAAAGACCTGAAAAACTGTTTTTT.

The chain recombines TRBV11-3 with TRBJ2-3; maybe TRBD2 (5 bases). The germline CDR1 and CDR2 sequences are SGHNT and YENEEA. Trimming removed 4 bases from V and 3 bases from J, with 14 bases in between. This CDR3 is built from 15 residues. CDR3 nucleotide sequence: TGTGCCAGCAGCTCACCGGACTTTCGAACAGATACGCAGTATTTT. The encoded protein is CASSSPDFRTDTQYF.

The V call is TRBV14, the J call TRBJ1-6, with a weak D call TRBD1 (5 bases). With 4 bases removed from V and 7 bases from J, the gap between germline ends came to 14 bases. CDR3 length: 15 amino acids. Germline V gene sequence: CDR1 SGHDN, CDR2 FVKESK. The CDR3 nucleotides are TGTGCCAGCAGCCCCCCGGGGGGGTGGAATTCACCCCTCCACTTT. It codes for CASSPPGGWNSPLHF.

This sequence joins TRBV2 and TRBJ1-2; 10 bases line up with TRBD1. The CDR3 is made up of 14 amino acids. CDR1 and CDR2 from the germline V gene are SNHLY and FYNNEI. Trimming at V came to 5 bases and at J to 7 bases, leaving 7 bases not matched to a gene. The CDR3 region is CASSTGTGVGGYTF. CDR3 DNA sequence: TGTGCCAGCAGTACCGGGACAGGGGTTGGTGGCTACACCTTC.

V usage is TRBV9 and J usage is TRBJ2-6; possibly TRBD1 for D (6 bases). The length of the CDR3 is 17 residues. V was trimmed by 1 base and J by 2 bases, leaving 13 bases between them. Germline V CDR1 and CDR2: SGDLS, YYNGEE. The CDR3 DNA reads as TGTGCCAGCAGCGTAACCAAAACAGGGACTGGGGCCAACGTCCTGACTTTC. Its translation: CASSVTKTGTGANVLTF.

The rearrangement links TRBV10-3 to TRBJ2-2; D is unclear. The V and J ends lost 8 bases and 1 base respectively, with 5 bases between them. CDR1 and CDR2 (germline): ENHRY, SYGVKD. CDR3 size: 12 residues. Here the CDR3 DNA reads TGTGCCATCGGTCGGAACACCGGGGAGCTGTTTTTT. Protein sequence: CAIGRNTGELFF.

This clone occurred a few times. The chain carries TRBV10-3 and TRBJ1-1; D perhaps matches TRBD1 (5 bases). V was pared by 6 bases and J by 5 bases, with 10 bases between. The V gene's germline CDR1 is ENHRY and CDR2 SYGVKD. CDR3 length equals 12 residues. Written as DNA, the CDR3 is TGTGCCATCAGCCCGGGGGGGACTGAAGCTTTCTTT. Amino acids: CAISPGGTEAFF.

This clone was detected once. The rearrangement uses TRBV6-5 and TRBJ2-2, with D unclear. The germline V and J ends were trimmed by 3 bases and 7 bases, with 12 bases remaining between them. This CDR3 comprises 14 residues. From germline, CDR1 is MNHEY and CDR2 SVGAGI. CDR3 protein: CASSYYRTFGELFF. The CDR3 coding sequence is TGTGCCAGCAGTTATTACCGGACCTTCGGGGAGCTGTTTTTT.

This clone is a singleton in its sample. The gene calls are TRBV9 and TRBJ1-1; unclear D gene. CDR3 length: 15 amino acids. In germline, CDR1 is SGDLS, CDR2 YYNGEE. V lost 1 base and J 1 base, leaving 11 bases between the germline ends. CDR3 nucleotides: TGTGCCAGCAGCGTAAATGCCGGCACGAACACTGAAGCTTTCTTT. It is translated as CASSVNAGTNTEAFF.

The CDR3 sequence: CASSGSWVASYEQYF. The DNA of the CDR3 is TGCGCCAGCAGTGGGTCGTGGGTGGCCTCCTACGAGCAGTACTTC. V usage is TRBV10-2 and J usage is TRBJ2-7; no reliable D call. CDR1 and CDR2 (germline): WSHSY, SAAADI. Trimming removed 4 bases at V and 0 bases at J, with 13 bases between. The CDR3 contains 15 residues.